This entry lists 20 T cell receptor beta chains sequenced from one sample in a study of tumor-infiltrating lymphocytes in primary liver carcinoma. A constant-region primer served to make TCR beta cDNA from about 500 ng total RNA. The TCR beta library was amplified through three nested multiplex PCR rounds in a modified ARM-PCR procedure. A C-beta reverse primer and TRBV1-TRBV30 forward primers served in each of the first two PCR rounds, at approximately 10 cycles apiece. TCRdb re-called the multiplex PCR reads with MiXCR, one entry per CDR3 protein. The table has 100,000 or so distinct CDR3 sequences, 80% to 85% seen once. DNA and RNA were both co-extracted from 20-30 mg of bulk tissue that had not been sorted. Sequences were obtained from liver tumor tissue from sampling region 3. The subset is: tumor region T3, left-lateral pole. Receptor source: a man aged 40-49 years with primary liver carcinoma and hepatitis B virus infection.

The chain is built from TRBV5-6 and TRBJ2-1; D unresolved. Germline CDR1 SGHDT, CDR2 YYEEEE. Trimming took 2 bases from V and 3 from J, leaving 12 bases between them. CDR3 length: 15 amino acids. The CDR3 DNA follows: TGTGCCAGCAGCTTCAATGAGACATTCTACAATGAGCAGTTCTTC. Its protein product is CASSFNETFYNEQFF. The variable domain in full, completed from reference TRBV5-6 and TRBJ2-1, reads DAGVTQSPTHLIKTRGQQVTLRCSPKSGHDTVSWYQQALGQGPQFIFQYYEEEERQRGNFPDRFSGHQFPNYSSELNVNALLLGDSALYLCASSFNETFYNEQFFGPGTRLTVL.

Comments on this clonotype: At one end the junction does not follow the germline gene, possibly because of a read error. This sequence joins TRBV12-3 or TRBV12-4 and TRBJ1-1; weak D call: TRBD1 (5 bases). CDR3 size: 15 residues. The CDR3 nucleotides are TGTGGCAGCAGTTTGGGTGGGGCGCTTGGCACTGAAGCTTTCTTC. Translating it yields CGSSLGGALGTEAFF.

The V gene is TRBV2, the J gene TRBJ2-3, with TRBD2 as a possible D gene (5 bases). The V end was cut by 8 bases, the J end by 2 bases, with 14 bases between. This CDR3 is built from 14 residues. Per the germline V gene, CDR1 is SNHLY and CDR2 is FYNNEI. The CDR3 region is CASEERPTTDTQYF. CDR3 DNA sequence: TGTGCCAGCGAGGAGCGGCCGACCACAGATACGCAGTATTTT.

Regarding this clonotype: At one end, the junction sequence differs from germline, possibly due to a read error. The chain recombines TRBV7-9 with TRBJ2-3; a weak D match, TRBD1 (5 bases). This CDR3 spans 14 amino acids. CDR1 is SEHNR and CDR2 is FQNEAQ in the germline V gene (reference sequence). CDR3: CTSSFVTVTDTQYF. In nucleotides, the CDR3 is TGTACCAGCAGCTTTGTGACAGTAACAGATACGCAGTATTTT.

This chain uses TRBV6-6 with TRBJ2-5, with a tentative D call TRBD1 (6 bases). From germline, CDR1 is MNHNY and CDR2 SVGAGI (reference sequence). The germline V and J ends were trimmed by 10 bases and 9 bases, with 21 bases remaining between them. The length of the CDR3 is 13 residues. Written as DNA, the CDR3 is TGTGCCAACAGCCCGAACAGGGTTGGGGCCCAGTACTTC. Amino acids: CANSPNRVGAQYF.

In this sample, this clonotype turned up a few times. At one end, the junction sequence differs from germline, possibly due to a read error. In DNA form, the CDR3 reads TGTGTCAGCAGTATGGAGGGCTATGGCCACACCTTC. As protein: CVSSMEGYGHTF. The chain is built from TRBV28 and TRBJ1-2, with D unresolved. Germline CDR1 MDHEN, CDR2 SYDVKM. The CDR3 is 12 residues long.

Remarks on this clonotype: One end of the junction does not line up with germline, which may come from a read error. This chain joins TRBV11-2 and TRBJ2-7; D perhaps matches TRBD1 (5 bases). The germline V gene has CDR1 SGHAT and CDR2 FQNNGV. The CDR3 consists of 14 residues. The CDR3 loop reads CASSSNRNFYEQCF. CDR3 nucleotide sequence: TGTGCCAGCAGCTCTAACAGGAATTTCTACGAGCAGTGCTTC.

About this clonotype: A junction boundary mismatches the germline segment, possibly from a read error. The chain employs TRBV4-2 and TRBJ1-4, with a tentative D call TRBD1 (5 bases). Germline CDR1 is LGHNA and CDR2 is YNFKEQ. The CDR3 sequence is 11 residues long. CDR3 DNA: TGTACCAGCAGCCTAGGGGAGAAACTGTTTTTT. Amino acids: CTSSLGEKLFF.

This clonotype was recorded many times. This chain joins TRBV5-4 and TRBJ2-1; 15 bases are shared with TRBD2. The germline gives CDR1 SGHNT, CDR2 YYREEE (reference sequence). J gave up 9 bases and V 0 bases, and 7 bases lay outside the gene matches. The CDR3 totals 17 residues. The CDR3, as DNA: TGTGCCAGCAGCTTGGGGACTAGCGGGAGGGCCTACGCTGAGCAGTTCTTC. It specifies CASSLGTSGRAYAEQFF. Combining the CDR3 with reference TRBV5-4 and TRBJ2-1 gives the whole variable domain ETGVTQSPTHLIKTRGQQVTLRCSSQSGHNTVSWYQQALGQGPQFIFQYYREEENGRGNFPPRFSGLQFPNYSSELNVNALELDDSALYLCASSLGTSGRAYAEQFFGPGTRLTVL.

With regard to this clonotype: One end of the junction fails to match germline, which may point to a read error. CDR3: CASKRKRSYEQYF. CDR3 bases: TGTGCAAGCAAGAGGAAGCGATCCTACGAGCAGTACTTC. The chain joins TRBV11-1 to TRBJ2-7; unclear D gene. This CDR3 is 13 amino acids long. CDR1 is SGHAT and CDR2 is FQDESV in the germline V gene (reference sequence).

In this sample, this clonotype is medium-sized. The CDR3 loop is CASSQDWGAHQETQYF. CDR3 nucleotide sequence: TGCGCCAGCAGCCAAGATTGGGGAGCTCACCAAGAGACCCAGTACTTC. V usage is TRBV4-1 and J usage is TRBJ2-5, with a tentative D call TRBD2 (5 bases). The CDR3 has 16 residues. With 0 bases removed from V and 0 bases from J, the gap between germline ends came to 11 bases. Germline V gene data show CDR1 as MGHRA and CDR2 as YSYEKL.

This clonotype was recorded only once. At one of its ends the junction is not consistent with the germline gene, which may arise from a read error. J is TRBJ2-1 and V is TRBV11-3; D tentatively reads TRBD1 or TRBD2 (5 bases each). The CDR3 is made up of 16 amino acids. Germline assignment: CDR1 SGHNT and CDR2 YENEEA. CDR3 residues: CTSNLDRLALGDEQFF. CDR3 in DNA: TGTACCAGCAACTTAGATCGTTTAGCGTTAGGGGATGAACAGTTCTTC.

The chain couples TRBV6-5 to TRBJ2-5; 8 bases align to TRBD2. Germline V gene lookup returns CDR1 MNHEY and CDR2 SVGAGI. The trim removed 5 bases at V and 11 bases at J, leaving 19 bases unmatched. The CDR3 totals 16 residues. For the CDR3, the DNA is TGTGCCAGCAGTCTGGGGGGTGGGCGGGAGGTTATTACTCAGTACTTC. Translating it yields CASSLGGGREVITQYF.

Note on this clonotype: Germline is not matched at one junction end, which may reflect a read error. The genes are TRBV11-1 and TRBJ2-3; D possibly uses TRBD1 or TRBD2 (5 bases each). The CDR3 extends over 19 amino acids. Germline CDR1 and CDR2: SGHAT and FQDESV (reference sequence). The CDR3 sequence is CVSSSGGSSVGARPNTQYF. CDR3 sequence (DNA): TGTGTCAGCAGCTCTGGGGGAAGCTCTGTTGGAGCCCGCCCAAATACGCAGTATTTT.

The DNA of the CDR3 is TGTGCCAGCAGCTCCGGCGGAGGGGGCTATGAGAATGAGCAGTTCTTC. Its translation: CASSSGGGGYENEQFF. The chain has TRBV5-4 and TRBJ2-1; a possible D gene is TRBD1 (7 bases). The CDR3 runs to 16 residues. V was shortened by 3 bases and J by 7 bases, with 20 bases between the two germline ends. Germline V gene sequence: CDR1 SGHNT, CDR2 YYREEE (reference sequence). Complete variable domain (other parts from reference TRBV5-4 and TRBJ2-1): ETGVTQSPTHLIKTRGQQVTLRCSSQSGHNTVSWYQQALGQGPQFIFQYYREEENGRGNFPPRFSGLQFPNYSSELNVNALELDDSALYLCASSSGGGGYENEQFFGPGTRLTVL.

Concerning this clonotype itself: One end of the junction does not line up with germline, which may come from a read error. The CDR3 DNA reads TGTGGCAGCAGTAGACAGGGATTCTTGAACACTGAAGCTTTCTTT. It is translated as CGSSRQGFLNTEAFF. The chain carries TRBV27 and TRBJ1-1; 7 bases match TRBD1. The CDR3 consists of 15 residues. CDR1 MNHEY and CDR2 SMNVEV come from the germline V gene (reference sequence).

This clonotype was observed once. Just one base apart from a much larger clone, this may be a read error. The genes are TRBV6-6 and TRBJ1-1; the match to TRBD1 covers 8 bases. Germline V gene lookup returns CDR1 MNHNY and CDR2 SVGAGI (reference sequence). This CDR3 is 13 amino acids long. The CDR3 loop is CASLTGVNTEATF. CDR3 nucleotide sequence: TGTGCCAGCCTGACAGGGGTCAACACTGAAGCTACCTTT.

The chain is built from TRBV6-2 or TRBV6-3 and TRBJ2-1; D gene uncertain. The CDR3 is 13 amino acids. The germline gives CDR1 MNHEY, CDR2 SVGEGT. The CDR3 DNA follows: TGTGCATGCAGTTACCCATATAGGAATGAGCAGTTCTTC. Its translation is CACSYPYRNEQFF.

This clonotype has only one observation. The J gene is TRBJ1-2, the V gene TRBV29-1; no clear D. V lost 6 bases to trimming and J lost 0 bases, with 11 bases between them. The CDR3 loop spans 13 amino acids. CDR1 and CDR2 from the germline V gene are SQVTM and ANQGSEA. The CDR3 loop reads CSVFGRTNYGYTF. CDR3 nucleotide sequence: TGCAGCGTCTTCGGACGGACTAACTATGGCTACACCTTC.

With respect to this clonotype: Mismatch with germline at one junction end may stem from a read error. The chain recombines TRBV29-1 with TRBJ2-4, with D tentatively TRBD2 (6 bases). Germline V gives CDR1 SQVTM, CDR2 ANQGSEA. The CDR3 is 12 amino acids. The CDR3 loop is CSVIYGRGVQYF. The CDR3 region has the DNA TGCAGCGTAATTTACGGGCGGGGCGTTCAATACTTC.